This T cell receptor (beta chain) came from a study of blood T cell repertoires in COVID-19. About the research overall: The analysed material was cDNA or gDNA that came from T cells, B-cell-depleted T cells, or PBMCs.

Trimming cost V 4 bases and J 7 bases, with 18 bases left between them. The CDR3 loop spans 15 amino acids. From germline, CDR1 is SGHDT and CDR2 YYEEEE. As handled by the study authors: Amplifying reference gene primers gave estimates of nucleated cell counts. The assay was immunoSEQ multiplex PCR, and TCRdb's table has in-frame clones only and misses some. That table furnishes V, J and clone size, whereas the DNA furnished D and trimming. This sample has about 220,000 clones, with around 83% found just once. Specimen: peripheral blood. The J gene is TRBJ1-5, the V gene TRBV5-6, with D tentatively TRBD1 (6 bases). This TCR came from a woman aged 50 to 60 with acute or convalescent COVID-19. This chain's CDR3 is CASSLQGLTEQPQHF. DNA for the CDR3: TGTGCCAGCAGCCTACAGGGCCTAACTGAGCAGCCCCAGCATTTT.